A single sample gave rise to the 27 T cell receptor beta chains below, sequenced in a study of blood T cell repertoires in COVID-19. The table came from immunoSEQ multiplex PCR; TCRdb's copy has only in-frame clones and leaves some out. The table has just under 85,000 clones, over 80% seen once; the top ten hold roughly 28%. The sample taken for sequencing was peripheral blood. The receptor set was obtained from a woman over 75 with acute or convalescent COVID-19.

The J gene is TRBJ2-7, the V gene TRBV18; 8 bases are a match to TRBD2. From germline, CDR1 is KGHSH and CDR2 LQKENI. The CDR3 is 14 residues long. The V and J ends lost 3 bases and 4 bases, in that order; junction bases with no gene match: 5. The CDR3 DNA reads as TGTGCCAGCTCACCGCGGGGGGCTTCTTACGAGCAGTACTTC. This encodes CASSPRGASYEQYF.

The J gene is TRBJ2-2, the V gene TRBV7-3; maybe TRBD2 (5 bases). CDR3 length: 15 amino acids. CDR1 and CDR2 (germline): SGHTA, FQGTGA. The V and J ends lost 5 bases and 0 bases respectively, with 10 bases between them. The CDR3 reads CASSPLATNTGELFF. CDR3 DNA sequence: TGTGCCAGCAGCCCTCTAGCCACGAACACCGGGGAGCTGTTTTTT.

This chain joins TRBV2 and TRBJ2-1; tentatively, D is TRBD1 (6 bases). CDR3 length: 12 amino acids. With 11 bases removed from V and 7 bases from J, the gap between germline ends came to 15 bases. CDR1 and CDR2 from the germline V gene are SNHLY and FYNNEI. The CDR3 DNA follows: TGTGCCGGGGCGACAGGTGAGAATGAGCAGTTCTTC. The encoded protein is CAGATGENEQFF.

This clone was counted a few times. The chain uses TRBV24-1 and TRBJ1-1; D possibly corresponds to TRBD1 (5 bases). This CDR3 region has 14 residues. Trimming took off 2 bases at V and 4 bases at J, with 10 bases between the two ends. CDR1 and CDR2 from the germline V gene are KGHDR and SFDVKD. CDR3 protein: CATSDSGSFTEAFF. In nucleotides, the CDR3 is TGTGCCACCAGTGATTCAGGGTCCTTCACTGAAGCTTTCTTT.

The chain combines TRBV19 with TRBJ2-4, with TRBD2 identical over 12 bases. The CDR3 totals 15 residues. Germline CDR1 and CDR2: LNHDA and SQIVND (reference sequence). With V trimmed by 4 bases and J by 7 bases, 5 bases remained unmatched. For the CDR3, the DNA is TGTGCCAGTAGTACGGACGGGACTAGCGGGAACATTCAGTACTTC. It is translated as CASSTDGTSGNIQYF.

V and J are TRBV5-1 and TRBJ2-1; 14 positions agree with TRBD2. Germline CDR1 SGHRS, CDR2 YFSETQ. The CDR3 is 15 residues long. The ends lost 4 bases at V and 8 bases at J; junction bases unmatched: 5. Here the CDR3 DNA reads TGCGCCAGCAGCCCGAGGGGACTAGCGGGGGATGAGCAGTTCTTC. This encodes CASSPRGLAGDEQFF.

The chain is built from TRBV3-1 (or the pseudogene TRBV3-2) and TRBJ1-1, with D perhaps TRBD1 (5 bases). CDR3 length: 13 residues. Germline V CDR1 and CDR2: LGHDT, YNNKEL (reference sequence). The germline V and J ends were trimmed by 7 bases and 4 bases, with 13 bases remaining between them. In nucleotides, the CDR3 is TGTGCCAGCATAGGGAGGGGAGGCACTGAAGCTTTCTTT. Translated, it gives CASIGRGGTEAFF.

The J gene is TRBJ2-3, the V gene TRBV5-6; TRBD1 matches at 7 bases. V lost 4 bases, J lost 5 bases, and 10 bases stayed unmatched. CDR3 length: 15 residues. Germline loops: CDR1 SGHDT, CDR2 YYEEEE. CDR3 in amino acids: CASSLGTAARDTQYF. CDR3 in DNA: TGTGCCAGCAGCCTAGGGACAGCCGCCCGAGATACGCAGTATTTT.

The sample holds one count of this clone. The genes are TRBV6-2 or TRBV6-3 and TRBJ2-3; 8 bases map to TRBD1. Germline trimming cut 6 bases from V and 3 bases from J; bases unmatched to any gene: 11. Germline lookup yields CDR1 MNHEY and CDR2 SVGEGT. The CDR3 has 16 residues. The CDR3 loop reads CASSGLGQGRTDTQYF. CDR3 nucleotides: TGTGCCAGCAGCGGATTAGGACAGGGACGAACAGATACGCAGTATTTT.

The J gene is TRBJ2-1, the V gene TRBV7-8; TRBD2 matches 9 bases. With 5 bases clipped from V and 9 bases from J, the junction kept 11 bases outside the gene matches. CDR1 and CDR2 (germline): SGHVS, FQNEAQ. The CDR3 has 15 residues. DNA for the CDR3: TGTGCCAGCAGCACCGGGACTAGCCAGGGCCGTGAGCAGTTCTTC. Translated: CASSTGTSQGREQFF.

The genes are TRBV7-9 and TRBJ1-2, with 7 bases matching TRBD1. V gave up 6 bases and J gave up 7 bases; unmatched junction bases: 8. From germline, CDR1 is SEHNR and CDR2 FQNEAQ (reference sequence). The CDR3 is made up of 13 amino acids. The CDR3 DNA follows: TGTGCCAGCAGAAAAGAGGGGGCGCTTGGCTACACCTTC. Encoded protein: CASRKEGALGYTF.

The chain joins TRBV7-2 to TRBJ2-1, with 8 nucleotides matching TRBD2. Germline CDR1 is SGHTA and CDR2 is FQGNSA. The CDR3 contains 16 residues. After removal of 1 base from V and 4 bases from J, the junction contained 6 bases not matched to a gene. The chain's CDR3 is CASSLGGTSVYNEQFF. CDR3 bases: TGTGCCAGCAGCTTAGGGGGGACTAGTGTGTACAATGAGCAGTTCTTC.

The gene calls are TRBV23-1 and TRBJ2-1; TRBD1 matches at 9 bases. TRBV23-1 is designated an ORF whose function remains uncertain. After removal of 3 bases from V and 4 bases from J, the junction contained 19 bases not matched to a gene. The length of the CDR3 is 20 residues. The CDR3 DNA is TGCGCCAGCAGTCACCCCGTGCAGTGTGCCGGGACAGGGCTTTACAATGAGCAGTTCTTC. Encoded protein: CASSHPVQCAGTGLYNEQFF.

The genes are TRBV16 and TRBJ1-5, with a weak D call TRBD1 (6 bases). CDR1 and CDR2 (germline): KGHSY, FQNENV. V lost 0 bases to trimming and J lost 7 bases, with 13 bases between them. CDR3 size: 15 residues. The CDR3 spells CASSQSAGAGQPQHF. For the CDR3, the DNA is TGTGCCAGCAGCCAATCGGCGGGGGCTGGGCAGCCCCAGCATTTT.

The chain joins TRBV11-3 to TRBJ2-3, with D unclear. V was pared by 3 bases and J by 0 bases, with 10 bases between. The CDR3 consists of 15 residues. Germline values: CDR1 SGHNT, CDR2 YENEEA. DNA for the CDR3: TGTGCCAGCAGCTTCGGCCGGAGTAGCACAGATACGCAGTATTTT. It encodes CASSFGRSSTDTQYF.

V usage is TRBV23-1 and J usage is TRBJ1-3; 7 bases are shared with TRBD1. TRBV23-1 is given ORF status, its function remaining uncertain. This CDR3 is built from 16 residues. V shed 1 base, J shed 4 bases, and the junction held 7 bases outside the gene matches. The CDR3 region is CASSQCITGVGNTIYF. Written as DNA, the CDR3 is TGCGCCAGCAGTCAATGTATTACAGGGGTGGGAAACACCATATATTTT.

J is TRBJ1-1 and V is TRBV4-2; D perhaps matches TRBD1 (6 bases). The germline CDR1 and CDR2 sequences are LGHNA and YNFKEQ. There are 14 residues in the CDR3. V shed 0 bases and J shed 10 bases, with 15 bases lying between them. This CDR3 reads CASSQDPGDRLAFF. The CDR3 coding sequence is TGTGCCAGCAGCCAAGATCCTGGAGACAGGTTAGCTTTCTTT.

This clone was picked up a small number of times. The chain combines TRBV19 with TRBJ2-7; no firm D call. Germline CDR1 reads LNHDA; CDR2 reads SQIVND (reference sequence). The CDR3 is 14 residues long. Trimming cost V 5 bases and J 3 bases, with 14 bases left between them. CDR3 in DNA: TGTGCCAGTAGTGTGGTTGGCGGCAACTACGAGCAGTACTTC. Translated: CASSVVGGNYEQYF.

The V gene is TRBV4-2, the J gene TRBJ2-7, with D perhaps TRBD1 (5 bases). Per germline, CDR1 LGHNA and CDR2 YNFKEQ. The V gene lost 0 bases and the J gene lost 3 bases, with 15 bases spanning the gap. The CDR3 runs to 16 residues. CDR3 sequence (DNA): TGTGCCAGCAGCCAAGATAGACAGACTGGGCTCTACGAGCAGTACTTC. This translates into CASSQDRQTGLYEQYF.

The chain's CDR3 is CASSIGQYRTQYF. The CDR3 DNA reads TGTGCCAGTAGTATAGGACAGTATAGGACCCAGTACTTC. The gene calls are TRBV19 and TRBJ2-5, with D tentatively TRBD1 (5 bases). The germline V gene has CDR1 LNHDA and CDR2 SQIVND (reference sequence). The CDR3 consists of 13 residues. V gave up 1 base and J gave up 7 bases, with 10 bases separating them.

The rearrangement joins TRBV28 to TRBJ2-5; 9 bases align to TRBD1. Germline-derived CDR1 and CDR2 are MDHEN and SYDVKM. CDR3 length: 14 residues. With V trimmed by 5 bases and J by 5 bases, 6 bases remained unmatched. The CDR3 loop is CASSAGQGAETQYF. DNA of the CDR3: TGTGCCAGCAGTGCGGGACAGGGTGCGGAGACCCAGTACTTC.

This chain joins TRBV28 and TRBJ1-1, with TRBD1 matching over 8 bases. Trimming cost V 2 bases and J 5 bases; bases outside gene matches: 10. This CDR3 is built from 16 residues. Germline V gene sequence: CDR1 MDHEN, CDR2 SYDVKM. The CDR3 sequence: CASSLQGQGARTEAFF. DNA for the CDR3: TGTGCCAGCAGTTTACAGGGCCAGGGGGCGAGGACTGAAGCTTTCTTT.

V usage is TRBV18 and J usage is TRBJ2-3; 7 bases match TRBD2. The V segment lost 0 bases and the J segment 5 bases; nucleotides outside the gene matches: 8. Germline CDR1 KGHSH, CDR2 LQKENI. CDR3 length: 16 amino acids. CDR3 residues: CASSPPSQRGLDTQYF. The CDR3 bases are TGTGCCAGCTCACCACCCAGCCAGCGGGGTTTAGATACGCAGTATTTT.

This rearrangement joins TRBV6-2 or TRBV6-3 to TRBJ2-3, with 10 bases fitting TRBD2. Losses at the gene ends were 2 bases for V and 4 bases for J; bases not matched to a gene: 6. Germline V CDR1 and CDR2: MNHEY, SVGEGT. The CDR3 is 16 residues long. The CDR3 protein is CASSYPPSGSADTQYF. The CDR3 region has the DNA TGTGCCAGCAGTTACCCCCCTAGCGGGAGCGCAGATACGCAGTATTTT.

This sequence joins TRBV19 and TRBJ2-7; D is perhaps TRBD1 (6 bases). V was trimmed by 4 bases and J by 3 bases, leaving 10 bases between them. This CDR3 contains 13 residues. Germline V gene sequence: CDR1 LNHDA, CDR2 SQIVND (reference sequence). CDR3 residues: CASSKVRGYEQYF. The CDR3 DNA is TGTGCCAGTAGTAAGGTCAGGGGCTACGAGCAGTACTTC.

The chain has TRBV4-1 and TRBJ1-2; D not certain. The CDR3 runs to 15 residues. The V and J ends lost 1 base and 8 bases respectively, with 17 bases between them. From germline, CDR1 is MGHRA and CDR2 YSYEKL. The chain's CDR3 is CASSQVGPGMGGYTF. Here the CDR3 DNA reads TGCGCCAGCAGCCAAGTGGGTCCGGGGATGGGGGGCTACACCTTC.

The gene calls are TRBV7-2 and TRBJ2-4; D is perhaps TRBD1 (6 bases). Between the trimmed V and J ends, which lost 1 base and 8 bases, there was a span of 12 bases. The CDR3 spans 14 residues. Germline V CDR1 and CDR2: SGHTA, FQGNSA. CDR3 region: CASSLDQGRDIQYF. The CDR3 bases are TGTGCCAGCAGCTTAGACCAGGGGCGGGACATTCAGTACTTC.